The 14 T cell receptor beta chains below were found in one sample sequenced in a study of blood T cell repertoires in COVID-19. Sequenced by immunoSEQ multiplex PCR; TCRdb stores in-frame clones only, minus some. The sample lists roughly 110,000 clones, roughly 80% occurring once. Material: peripheral blood. All receptors come from a man aged 50-60 years with acute or convalescent COVID-19.

This rearrangement joins TRBV7-2 to TRBJ1-2; a possible D gene is TRBD1 (6 bases). The CDR3 length is 15 residues. Per germline, CDR1 SGHTA and CDR2 FQGNSA. Trimming removed 5 bases at V and 2 bases at J, with 15 bases between. This chain's CDR3 is CASSPRGNLNYGYTF. The CDR3 DNA reads as TGTGCCAGCAGCCCGAGGGGGAATTTGAACTATGGCTACACCTTC.

In DNA, the CDR3 is TGTGCCAGCAGCTTGGGAGGGCTGAACACTGAAGCTTTCTTT. Protein: CASSLGGLNTEAFF. The genes are TRBV5-6 and TRBJ1-1; D uncertain. The CDR3 is 14 residues long. Between the trimmed V and J ends, which lost 0 bases and 0 bases, there was a span of 6 bases. CDR1 is SGHDT, CDR2 YYEEEE, per germline.

The J gene is TRBJ1-3, the V gene TRBV5-5; no clear D gene. The CDR3 is made up of 14 amino acids. V lost 5 bases and J lost 5, with 14 bases in between. Per germline, CDR1 SGHKS and CDR2 YYEKEE (reference sequence). CDR3 in amino acids: CASSYYKERNTIYF. The CDR3 DNA follows: TGTGCCAGCAGTTATTATAAGGAGCGAAACACCATATATTTT.

The rearrangement links TRBV7-6 to TRBJ2-7; TRBD1 matches 8 bases. The germline V gene has CDR1 SGHVS and CDR2 FNYEAQ. V dropped 2 bases and J dropped 6; count of bases not matched to a gene: 9. This CDR3 has 15 amino acids. The CDR3 loop reads CASSLTQTGECEQYV. The CDR3 nucleotides read TGTGCCAGCAGCTTAACACAGACAGGGGAATGCGAGCAGTACGTC.

This chain uses TRBV2 with TRBJ2-3; TRBD1 agrees at 8 bases. V shed 5 bases and J 0 bases; nucleotides not matched to a gene: 4. Germline CDR1 SNHLY, CDR2 FYNNEI. The CDR3 spans 15 residues. The chain's CDR3 is CASSWTGKSTDTQYF. The CDR3, as DNA: TGTGCCAGCAGTTGGACAGGGAAGAGCACAGATACGCAGTATTTT.

The chain is built from TRBV3-1 (or the pseudogene TRBV3-2) and TRBJ2-3; no definite D call. Germline V gives CDR1 LGHDT, CDR2 YNNKEL (reference sequence). V was cut by 3 bases and J by 0 bases, with 10 bases left in between. CDR3 length equals 15 residues. This CDR3 reads CASSQAGTSTDTQYF. The DNA for the CDR3 is TGTGCCAGCAGCCAGGCAGGCACTAGCACAGATACGCAGTATTTT.

The V gene is TRBV6-1, the J gene TRBJ2-7; tentatively, D is TRBD1 (5 bases). The CDR3 length is 13 residues. The germline V and J ends were trimmed by 3 bases and 2 bases, with 8 bases remaining between them. Germline CDR1 reads MNHNS; CDR2 reads SASEGT. CDR3 DNA sequence: TGTGCCAGCAGTGATTACAGGACCTACGAGCAGTACTTC. Protein sequence: CASSDYRTYEQYF.

This clone was detected a few times. V usage is TRBV7-8 and J usage is TRBJ2-2; tentative D call: TRBD1 (5 bases). Looked up from germline, CDR1 is SGHVS and CDR2 is FQNEAQ. The V end was cut by 5 bases, the J end by 6 bases, with 16 bases between. This CDR3 has 15 residues. CDR3 in amino acids: CASSNAFAGPGELFF. The CDR3 region has the DNA TGTGCCAGCAGCAACGCATTCGCAGGGCCCGGGGAGCTGTTTTTT.

The chain employs TRBV9 and TRBJ1-4, with TRBD1 as a possible D gene (6 bases). The CDR3 loop spans 14 amino acids. Trimming removed 4 bases from V and 8 bases from J, with 15 bases in between. Germline V CDR1 and CDR2: SGDLS, YYNGEE. CDR3 region: CASSPGRGGEKLFF. The CDR3, as DNA: TGTGCCAGCAGCCCAGGCAGGGGTGGCGAAAAACTGTTTTTT.

V is TRBV12-3 or TRBV12-4 and J is TRBJ1-1; D remains ambiguous. This CDR3 region has 13 residues. With 4 bases removed from V and 1 base from J, the gap between germline ends came to 7 bases. The CDR3 nucleotides read TGTGCCAGCAGTTCAACAACGAACACTGAAGCTTTCTTT. It is translated as CASSSTTNTEAFF.

The chain couples TRBV3-1 (or the pseudogene TRBV3-2) to TRBJ1-1; TRBD1 is a possible D gene (5 bases). V shed 1 base and J shed 5 bases, with 8 bases lying between them. CDR3 length: 13 residues. The germline CDR1 and CDR2 sequences are LGHDT and YNNKEL (reference sequence). The DNA for the CDR3 is TGTGCCAGCAGCCAAGTGGGGGGGACTGAAGCTTTCTTT. This codes for CASSQVGGTEAFF.

The chain carries TRBV2 and TRBJ2-5; 8 bases align to TRBD2. V was pared by 7 bases and J by 5 bases, with 9 bases of the junction left unmatched. The CDR3 length is 14 residues. Germline V lookup: CDR1 SNHLY, CDR2 FYNNEI. CDR3 bases: TGTGCCAGCATAGGAGCGGGGGCCTCGGAGACCCAGTACTTC. Encoded protein: CASIGAGASETQYF. The full variable domain, rest sourced from reference TRBV2 and TRBJ2-5, is EPEVTQTPSHQVTQMGQEVILRCVPISNHLYFYWYRQILGQKVEFLVSFYNNEISEKSEIFDDQFSVERPDGSNFTLKIRSTKLEDSAMYFCASIGAGASETQYFGPGTRLLVL.

The chain uses TRBV6-5 and TRBJ1-2, with 8 positions matching TRBD1. The V segment lost 6 bases and the J segment 4 bases; nucleotides outside the gene matches: 4. The CDR3 is 13 amino acids. Looked up from germline, CDR1 is MNHEY and CDR2 is SVGAGI. The CDR3 sequence is CASRKGQGYGYTF. CDR3 nucleotide sequence: TGTGCCAGCAGAAAAGGACAGGGCTATGGCTACACCTTC.

The chain employs TRBV20-1 and TRBJ2-7; no reliable D call. V lost 4 bases to trimming and J lost 1 base, with 5 bases between them. Germline V gene lookup returns CDR1 DFQATT and CDR2 SNEGSKA (reference sequence). The CDR3 covers 11 residues. CDR3 coding DNA: TGCAGTGCTATGTCGTCCTACGAGCAGTACTTC. It encodes CSAMSSYEQYF.